Presented here are 11 T cell receptor beta chains from one specimen sequenced in a study of cytomegalovirus exposure and HLA in healthy donors. Using immunoSEQ multiplex PCR, the repertoire was profiled, and TCRdb retains in-frame clones only, with some absent. Altogether a few hundred thousand clones are present, roughly 90% being singletons, with the ten largest covering 0.83%. The sequencing sample was made of PBMCs. These receptors originate from a woman between 18 and 29 years old in good health and CMV-seronegative.

This clone appeared a few times. This chain links TRBV5-1 with TRBJ2-7; D possibly corresponds to TRBD2 (6 bases). The CDR3 contains 14 residues. Trimming stripped 0 bases from V and 3 bases from J, with 10 bases between. Per germline, CDR1 SGHRS and CDR2 YFSETQ. The CDR3 coding sequence is TGCGCCAGCAGCTTGGGAGGCGGGAACTACGAGCAGTACTTC. Protein product: CASSLGGGNYEQYF.

The chain is built from TRBV2 and TRBJ1-1; no reliable D call. Germline-derived CDR1 and CDR2 are SNHLY and FYNNEI. The V and J ends lost 4 bases and 3 bases respectively, with 9 bases between them. The CDR3 loop spans 13 amino acids. CDR3 DNA: TGTGCCAGCAGTGTAAGTCGGGACACTGAAGCTTTCTTT. Amino acid sequence: CASSVSRDTEAFF.

J is TRBJ2-5 and V is TRBV5-1; D is possibly TRBD2 (6 bases). Germline-derived CDR1 and CDR2 are SGHRS and YFSETQ. V was shortened by 3 bases and J by 1 base, with 13 bases between the two germline ends. This CDR3 is 15 amino acids long. CDR3 residues: CASSWRDGAQETQYF. The CDR3 DNA is TGCGCCAGCAGCTGGAGGGACGGTGCCCAAGAGACCCAGTACTTC.

J is TRBJ2-2 and V is TRBV6-5; a weak D match, TRBD2 (5 bases). The germline V gene has CDR1 MNHEY and CDR2 SVGAGI. There are 16 residues in the CDR3. V gave up 1 base and J gave up 0 bases, with 9 bases separating them. CDR3 sequence reads: CASSYFAAANTGELFF. The DNA of the CDR3 is TGTGCCAGCAGTTACTTTGCAGCGGCGAACACCGGGGAGCTGTTTTTT.

The chain employs TRBV11-2 and TRBJ1-6, with D maybe TRBD1 (5 bases). The CDR3 has 15 amino acids. Germline values: CDR1 SGHAT, CDR2 FQNNGV. Trimming took 6 bases from V and 10 from J, leaving 19 bases between them. CDR3 sequence: CASRPSGGVDSPLHF. Here the CDR3 DNA reads TGTGCCAGCAGGCCCTCTGGGGGGGTCGACTCACCCCTCCACTTT.

The chain employs TRBV7-7 and TRBJ2-1; 13 nucleotides align to TRBD2. This CDR3 contains 16 residues. Germline V lookup: CDR1 SSHAT, CDR2 FNYEAQ (reference sequence). V shed 5 bases, J shed 9 bases, and the junction held 10 bases outside the gene matches. This CDR3 is CASSPRGLAGVGEQFF. DNA of the CDR3: TGTGCCAGCAGCCCACGCGGACTAGCGGGAGTGGGTGAGCAGTTCTTC.

The CDR3 sequence: CASSQGQGAWDEKLFF. The CDR3 nucleotides are TGTGCCAGCAGCCAAGGACAGGGAGCTTGGGATGAAAAACTGTTTTTT. The V call is TRBV14, the J call TRBJ1-4, with 7 bases fitting TRBD1. CDR1 and CDR2 (germline): SGHDN, FVKESK. This CDR3 is built from 16 residues. V lost 1 base to trimming and J lost 6 bases; unmatched junction nucleotides: 8.

The chain uses TRBV5-1 and TRBJ2-7; D is possibly TRBD1 (6 bases). The germline gives CDR1 SGHRS, CDR2 YFSETQ. The germline V and J ends were trimmed by 4 bases and 9 bases, with 14 bases remaining between them. The CDR3 spans 12 residues. The CDR3 coding sequence is TGCGCCAGCAGCCCGGACAGTTTACGGCAGTACTTC. Translation gives CASSPDSLRQYF.

This rearrangement joins TRBV12-2 to TRBJ1-3; TRBD1, the table's D call, lacks a check against the DNA. TRBV12-2 has pseudogene status. This CDR3 spans 17 amino acids. CDR3 coding DNA: TGTGCAAGTCGCTCGGACCAGGGAACCCCGGTCGGAAACACCATATATTTT. This translates into CASRSDQGTPVGNTIYF.

The V and J genes are TRBV14 and TRBJ2-7; TRBD1 agrees at 8 bases. Germline V CDR1 and CDR2: SGHDN, FVKESK. The junction had 1 base not matched to a gene; V was cut back by 4 bases and J by 2 bases. The length of the CDR3 is 13 residues. CDR3 sequence reads: CASSPDRAYEQYF. The CDR3 DNA follows: TGTGCCAGCAGCCCGGACAGGGCCTACGAGCAGTACTTC.

V and J are TRBV30 and TRBJ1-4; 7 bases align to TRBD1. Germline trimming cut 4 bases from V and 7 bases from J; bases unmatched to any gene: 15. Germline assignment: CDR1 GTSNPN and CDR2 SVGIG (reference sequence). There are 16 residues in the CDR3. The CDR3 region is CAWTKTRQGLGEKLFF. In DNA form, the CDR3 reads TGTGCCTGGACTAAAACTCGACAGGGTTTGGGTGAAAAACTGTTTTTT.